This T cell receptor beta chain was identified during a study of metastatic and nonmetastatic thyroid tumors. On the study more broadly: The comparison covered peripheral blood and tumor or nodule tissue in malignant and benign thyroid patients.

Losses at the gene ends were 5 bases for V and 1 base for J; bases not matched to a gene: 7. CDR1 is MDHEN, CDR2 SYDVKM, per germline. CDR3 length: 16 residues. No treatment of any kind had been given to any patient before thyroid surgery. This clone was detected ten times or more. TCRdb re-called clones from the PCR reads using MiXCR. The table lists over 15,000 clones, roughly 17% of them singletons. This TCR was recovered from a male donor with papillary thyroid cancer or a benign thyroid nodule (not recorded which). Some clones in this sample may be carry-over from other donors' samples. Sequencing input: blood. The rearrangement uses TRBV28 and TRBJ2-7; TRBD2 matches 11 bases. Here the CDR3 reads CASSRTTSGISYEQYF. The CDR3 coding sequence is TGTGCCAGCAGTCGGACGACTAGCGGGATATCCTACGAGCAGTACTTC.